This T cell receptor (beta chain) was identified during a study of T cell clonotyping in hematopoietic cell transplantation. General study points: After transplant, recipient diversity fell while pathologically expanded clonotypes grew through day 180. Few recipient clonotypes overlapped donors; over 95% were de novo at given depth.

Concerning this clone: The antigen is not known.

Sequenced by immunoSEQ multiplex PCR; TCRdb stores in-frame clones only, minus some. The table lists more than 40,000 clones, around 84% of them singletons. Trimming pared 3 bases from V and 7 bases from J, leaving 4 bases between. Germline V gives CDR1 WNHNN, CDR2 SYGVQD (reference sequence). The CDR3 sequence is 10 residues long. As for time point: recipient sample about 28 days before transplant, after cytoreduction. This specimen consisted of peripheral blood mononuclear cells, obtained before stem cell transplant. J is TRBJ2-7 and V is TRBV10-1, with D unclear. The clonotype was recovered from a man aged 55 to 70 with acute myeloid leukemia. Some clones in this sample may be carry-over from other donors' samples. The DNA for the CDR3 is TGCGCCAGCAGTGACGAGGAGCAGTACTTC. Encoded protein: CASSDEEQYF.